This TCR beta chain derives from a study of neoadjuvant anti-PD-1 for oral cavity cancer. Across the study: Patients without progression received a fourth nivolumab dose around day 43, then surgical resection on days 50-56.

Produced via immunoSEQ multiplex PCR; TCRdb's table is partial and in-frame only. The table lists about 15,000 clones, roughly 73% of them singletons. This TCR came from a person aged 35 to 85 with oral cavity squamous cell carcinoma. The source material was PBMCs, sampled before nivolumab (anti-PD-1) treatment.

This chain's CDR3 is CASSLNIDTQYF. CDR3 in DNA: TGTGCCAGCAGCTTAAATATAGATACGCAGTATTTT. The J gene is TRBJ2-3, the V gene TRBV7-8; D not resolved. The ends were cut back, 2 bases at V and 5 bases at J, with 5 bases in the middle. The germline V gene has CDR1 SGHVS and CDR2 FQNEAQ. The CDR3 totals 12 residues.